One and the same sample provided the 32 T cell receptor beta chains below, sequenced in a study of tumor-infiltrating lymphocytes in primary liver carcinoma. Both RNA and DNA were isolated together from 20-30 mg of bulk tissue that had not been sorted. Synthesis of TCR beta cDNA was carried out from around 500 ng total RNA with a constant-region primer. ARM-PCR, slightly modified, supplied the TCR beta libraries through three nested multiplex PCR rounds. Primers for the first two PCR rounds were TRBV1-TRBV30 forward primers and a C-beta reverse primer (around 10 cycles per round). In TCRdb, the multiplex PCR reads were re-called with MiXCR into one record per CDR3 protein. The data contain some 120,000 distinct CDR3 sequences, roughly three fifths of them singletons. Sequences were obtained from liver tumor tissue from sampling region 1. Subset given: tumor region T1, superior pole. All receptors derive from a woman aged 55-70 years with primary liver carcinoma and hepatitis B virus infection.

Details on this clonotype: A junction boundary mismatches the germline segment, possibly from a read error. The chain links TRBV29-1 to TRBJ1-1; D is unclear. Germline V CDR1 and CDR2: SQVTM, ANQGSEA. This CDR3 has 10 residues. The CDR3 spells CSGLSTDAFF. The CDR3 region has the DNA TGCAGCGGATTGAGCACTGATGCTTTCTTT.

This clonotype was seen more than once but under ten times. The chain has TRBV13 and TRBJ1-3; D unclear. CDR3 size: 15 residues. V shed 7 bases and J shed 0 bases, with 13 bases lying between them. Per germline, CDR1 PRHDT and CDR2 FYEKMQ (reference sequence). CDR3 DNA sequence: TGTGCCAGCAATCAAGGACGGAGCTCTGGAAACACCATATATTTT. Translating gives CASNQGRSSGNTIYF.

In this sample, this clonotype turned up many times. This chain links TRBV5-6 with TRBJ2-3; tentative D call: TRBD2 (6 bases). The germline V gene has CDR1 SGHDT and CDR2 YYEEEE. Trimming removed 3 bases at V and 5 bases at J, with 13 bases between. This CDR3 is built from 14 residues. This CDR3 reads CASSSRLAIDTQYF. CDR3 bases: TGTGCCAGCAGCTCGAGGCTAGCGATAGATACGCAGTATTTT.

A note on this clonotype: Possible read error: a much larger clone is one base away. The gene calls are TRBV25-1 and TRBJ2-2, with a possible D match to TRBD1 (5 bases). Germline CDR1 reads MGHDK; CDR2 reads SYGVNS. The CDR3 is 14 amino acids. The V end lost 0 bases, the J end lost 4 bases, and 6 bases lay between the germline ends. The CDR3 DNA reads TGTGCCAGCAGTGAATACAGGGTCACCGGGGAGCTGTTTTTT. Translated: CASSEYRVTGELFF.

A single count supports this clonotype. Sequence at one end of the junction differs from germline and may be a read error. This chain links TRBV14 with TRBJ1-1; a weak D match, TRBD1 (6 bases). This CDR3 is 13 amino acids long. Germline V lookup: CDR1 SGHDN, CDR2 FVKESK. The CDR3 is CASGQGYPFGQIF. The CDR3 region has the DNA TGTGCTAGCGGCCAAGGATACCCTTTCGGACAGATCTTT.

Concerning this clonotype: One end of the junction fails to match germline, which may point to a read error. This CDR3 is CPSSSLGRGGTEAFF. DNA for the CDR3: TGTCCCAGCAGCAGCCTGGGTAGGGGCGGTACTGAAGCTTTCTTT. The rearrangement joins TRBV12-3 or TRBV12-4 to TRBJ1-1; the D gene is possibly TRBD1 (5 bases). The CDR3 sequence is 15 residues long.

With regard to this clonotype: No conserved phenylalanine or tryptophan ends this CDR3, so it is likely a read error. The chain employs TRBV11-3 and TRBJ2-2; 9 nucleotides match TRBD2. This CDR3 region has 17 residues. Germline V gene lookup returns CDR1 SGHNT and CDR2 YENEEA. CDR3 DNA: TGTGCCAGCAGCTTAGGCAGGCTAGCGGGGAACGCCGGGGAGCTGTTTTAT. As protein: CASSLGRLAGNAGELFY.

Regarding this clonotype: A read error is possible here, since a much larger clone lies one base away. The chain uses TRBV28 and TRBJ2-3; D tentatively reads TRBD1 or TRBD2 (5 bases each). The germline V gene encodes CDR1 MDHEN and CDR2 SYDVKM. The CDR3 is 16 residues long. The DNA for the CDR3 is TGTGCCAGCAGTTTGGGCCCCGGGGACCCCACAGGTACGCAGTATTTT. Encoded protein: CASSLGPGDPTGTQYF.

Notes on this clonotype: Germline and junction disagree at one end, which may indicate a read error. CDR3 in DNA: TGCATCGTTGATCGCTTAGGGGGCGGGGGGCTGTTTTTT. Residues: CIVDRLGGGGLFF. The V call is TRBV29-1, the J call TRBJ2-2; possibly TRBD1 or TRBD2 for D (7 bases each). This CDR3 contains 13 residues. From germline, CDR1 is SQVTM and CDR2 ANQGSEA.

About this clonotype itself: In this CDR3 the conserved last residue, phenylalanine or tryptophan, is missing, so a read error is likely. The rearrangement joins TRBV11-1 to TRBJ2-5, with no clear D. The DNA matches TRBJ2-7 better at its end, which makes the J call doubtful. Germline values: CDR1 SGHAT, CDR2 FQDESV (reference sequence). The CDR3 is 13 residues long. The CDR3 reads CASSSRTDYEQYL. In DNA, the CDR3 is TGTGCCAGCAGCTCAAGGACGGACTACGAGCAGTACTTA.

To note about this clonotype: The junction departs from the called germline gene at one end, perhaps through a read error. The rearrangement links TRBV11-2 to TRBJ2-1; D is unclear. Germline-derived CDR1 and CDR2 are SGHAT and FQNNGV. The CDR3 is 16 amino acids. CDR3 sequence reads: CASSLAECLSYNEQFF. The CDR3 DNA follows: TGTGCCAGCAGCTTAGCAGAGTGCCTCTCCTACAATGAACAGTTCTTC.

This clonotype was seen more than once but under ten times. V usage is TRBV28 and J usage is TRBJ2-3, with 8 bases that match TRBD1. Germline CDR1 reads MDHEN; CDR2 reads SYDVKM. This CDR3 has 13 amino acids. With 5 bases clipped from V and 2 bases from J, the junction kept 0 bases outside the gene matches. This chain's CDR3 is CASSQGATDTQYF. CDR3 bases: TGTGCCAGCAGTCAGGGGGCCACAGATACGCAGTATTTT.

This clonotype was observed many times. The chain links TRBV12-3 or TRBV12-4 to TRBJ2-5; D is unclear. V lost 7 bases, J lost 1 base, and 7 bases lay in between. The CDR3 spans 12 residues. In DNA, the CDR3 is TGTGCCAGCACGGACGGCCAAGAGACCCAGTACTTC. Amino acid sequence: CASTDGQETQYF.

The chain has TRBV11-3 and TRBJ2-1, with D perhaps matching TRBD2 (7 bases). The V and J ends lost 9 bases and 6 bases respectively, with 27 bases between them. The CDR3 has 17 residues. CDR1 is SGHNT, CDR2 YENEEA, per germline. The CDR3 nucleotides read TGTGCCAGTAACCCCCGGGGGGCGCGGACCATGGGCAATGAGCAGTTCTTC. The encoded protein is CASNPRGARTMGNEQFF.

A word on this clonotype: No conserved phenylalanine or tryptophan is present at the end of the CDR3, so a read error is the likely explanation. The gene calls are TRBV11-3 and TRBJ1-4; TRBD1 agrees at 7 bases. This CDR3 contains 14 residues. Germline values: CDR1 SGHNT, CDR2 YENEEA. Trimming cost V 10 bases and J 3 bases; bases outside gene matches: 8. CDR3 DNA sequence: TGTGCCAACAGTGTCAGGGGGGCTAATGAAAAACTGTTTTCT. It specifies CANSVRGANEKLFS.

This clonotype has only a few counts. The chain links TRBV6-5 to TRBJ1-1, with D possibly TRBD1 on 5 matching bases. V dropped 6 bases and J dropped 11 bases, with 19 bases sitting between them. Germline V lookup: CDR1 MNHEY, CDR2 SVGAGI. The CDR3 has 13 amino acids. The CDR3, as DNA: TGTGCCAGCAGGGGGGGATCCCCTCCCCTGGCTTTCTTT. Translating it yields CASRGGSPPLAFF.

About this clonotype itself: A junction boundary mismatches the germline segment, possibly from a read error. The V gene is TRBV11-2, the J gene TRBJ2-3; D remains ambiguous. This CDR3 contains 18 residues. The germline V gene has CDR1 SGHAT and CDR2 FQNNGV. The CDR3 DNA reads as TGTGCAAGCAGCTTAGACGCGTACGGGCCTAGAGTCACAGATACGCAGTATTTT. Its translation is CASSLDAYGPRVTDTQYF.

Comment on this clonotype: Here the CDR3 omits its conserved ending phenylalanine or tryptophan, so a read error is the likely source. The CDR3 loop is CASRTRTAGLREQYL. The CDR3 DNA follows: TGTGCCAGCAGGACTCGGACAGCAGGACTACGCGAGCAGTACTTA. The chain carries TRBV11-1 and TRBJ2-7; D might be TRBD1 or TRBD2, each matching 6 bases. The CDR3 spans 15 residues. Between the trimmed V and J ends, which lost 6 bases and 6 bases, there was a span of 21 bases. CDR1 and CDR2 from the germline V gene are SGHAT and FQDESV (reference sequence).

This clonotype was counted only a few times. A junction boundary mismatches the germline segment, possibly from a read error. This chain connects TRBV5-1 to TRBJ1-5; D not certain. Germline assignment: CDR1 SGHRS and CDR2 YFSETQ. The CDR3 has 11 amino acids. Written as DNA, the CDR3 is TGCGCCGGCAGCTTCCGGGAGCCCCAGCATTTT. Its protein product is CAGSFREPQHF.

There are a few counts of this clonotype. The junction and the germline gene differ at one end; a read error may be behind it. The V gene is TRBV12-3 or TRBV12-4, the J gene TRBJ1-5, with no clear D. This CDR3 has 13 residues. The CDR3 DNA reads TGTGCCAGCAGTTTAGTAGGAAATCCGCCCCAGCGTTTT. Encoded protein: CASSLVGNPPQRF.

Comments on this clonotype: This may be a read error: a much more frequent sequence differs by one nucleotide. The chain recombines TRBV12-3 or TRBV12-4 with TRBJ1-2; D might be TRBD1 (5 bases). This CDR3 region has 11 residues. V lost 8 bases and J 8 bases, leaving 12 bases between the germline ends. For the CDR3, the DNA is TGTGCCAGCGGACATGGGGTAGGCTACACCTTC. This translates into CASGHGVGYTF.

Worth noting for this clonotype: This may come from a read error, since a much larger clone is one base off. CDR3 protein: CASSLDLGYEQYF. The CDR3 nucleotides read TGTGCCAGCAGCTTAGACCTGGGCTACGAGCAGTACTTC. The rearrangement uses TRBV13 and TRBJ2-7, with D unresolved. Trimming took off 1 base at V and 3 bases at J, with 7 bases between the two ends. CDR1 is PRHDT, CDR2 FYEKMQ, per germline (reference sequence). CDR3 length: 13 residues.

This clonotype was seen a few times. J is TRBJ2-2 and V is TRBV12-3 or TRBV12-4; TRBD2 aligns across 7 bases. The CDR3 sequence is 17 residues long. With 5 bases clipped from V and 4 bases from J, the junction kept 13 bases outside the gene matches. In nucleotides, the CDR3 is TGTGCCAGCAGTCCCTCCCCCCGCGCGGGAGCCACCGGGGAGCTGTTTTTT. It specifies CASSPSPRAGATGELFF.

In the case of this clonotype: Since a much larger clone is just one base distant, this may be a read error. The J gene is TRBJ2-3, the V gene TRBV4-1; D may match TRBD1 or TRBD2 (5 bases each). Per the germline V gene, CDR1 is MGHRA and CDR2 is YSYEKL. CDR3 length equals 15 residues. DNA for the CDR3: TGCGCCAGCAGCCAAACCCAGGGACCCACAGAAACGCAGTATTTT. Translation: CASSQTQGPTETQYF.

On this clonotype: This could be a read error, since a much larger clone is one nucleotide away. The chain joins TRBV6-5 to TRBJ2-3; D ambiguous. The germline CDR1 and CDR2 sequences are MNHEY and SVGAGI. The CDR3 runs 15 residues. The V and J ends lost 0 bases and 2 bases respectively, with 9 bases between them. CDR3 bases: TGTGCCAGCAGTTACTCCAACCCCAACACAGATACGCAGTATTTT. Protein: CASSYSNPNTDTQYF.

In regard to this clonotype: This CDR3 fails to terminate in the conserved phenylalanine or tryptophan, so it likely reflects a read error. The chain couples TRBV11-3 to TRBJ2-1; 7 bases fit TRBD2. Germline lookup yields CDR1 SGHNT and CDR2 YENEEA. The CDR3 loop spans 19 amino acids. The V and J ends lost 4 bases and 0 bases, in that order; junction bases with no gene match: 15. CDR3 nucleotides: TGTGCCAGCAGCTCAGAGGCTAGTGGGAGGGCCCGCTCCTACAATGAGCAGTTCATC. As protein: CASSSEASGRARSYNEQFI.

This clonotype occurred many times. The gene calls are TRBV6-1 and TRBJ2-1, with 16 nucleotides matching TRBD2. The CDR3 length is 16 residues. With 7 bases clipped from V and 9 bases from J, the junction kept 9 bases outside the gene matches. Germline V gene data show CDR1 as MNHNS and CDR2 as SASEGT. The CDR3 DNA follows: TGTGCCAGCATATCGGGACTAGCGGGAGGGAAAGGTGAGCAGTTCTTC. Translation: CASISGLAGGKGEQFF.

A note on this clonotype: A clone one base away is much larger, so this may be a read error. This chain links TRBV6-6 with TRBJ1-2; 7 nucleotides agree with TRBD1. Germline CDR1 MNHNY, CDR2 SVGAGI (reference sequence). The CDR3 is 14 amino acids. CDR3 in amino acids: CASSYLGQLHGHTF. The CDR3 DNA sequence: TGTGCCAGCAGTTACTTGGGACAGCTACATGGCCACACCTTC.

The sample holds many counts of this clonotype. V is TRBV4-1 and J is TRBJ2-3, with TRBD2 matching over 9 bases. The CDR3 has 17 amino acids. CDR1 is MGHRA and CDR2 is YSYEKL in the germline V gene. Trimming at V came to 4 bases and at J to 1 base, leaving 9 bases not matched to a gene. The CDR3 coding sequence is TGCGCCAGCAGCCTAGGACCAGCGGGGGGAGGCACAGATACGCAGTATTTT. This gives the protein CASSLGPAGGGTDTQYF.

The V call is TRBV11-2, the J call TRBJ1-2; TRBD1 might be the D (5 bases). Germline CDR1 and CDR2: SGHAT and FQNNGV. The V end was cut by 5 bases, the J end by 6 bases, with 19 bases between. The CDR3 is 15 residues long. The DNA of the CDR3 is TGTGCCAGCAGCCCCGGGACGGCCAATTCCCATGGCTACACCTTC. This translates into CASSPGTANSHGYTF. The entire variable domain, with the rest obtained from reference TRBV11-2 and TRBJ1-2, is as follows: EAGVAQSPRYKIIEKRQSVAFWCNPISGHATLYWYQQILGQGPKLLIQFQNNGVVDDSQLPKDRFSAERLKGVDSTLKIQPAKLEDSAVYLCASSPGTANSHGYTFGSGTRLTVV.

As regards this clonotype: Given the absence of the conserved phenylalanine or tryptophan at the CDR3 end, a read error is likely. The DNA is omitted, as the CDR3 cannot be located on it reliably, and the CDR3 follows TCRdb's listing. This chain connects TRBV11-2 to TRBJ2-5; TRBD2, the table's D call, was not compared with the DNA. The CDR3 is 13 amino acids in total, end residues counted. Looked up from germline, CDR1 is SGHAT and CDR2 is FQNNGV. The CDR3 region is CASRRKRGETQYL.

This clonotype showed up just a few times. This chain uses TRBV5-1 with TRBJ2-2; D might be TRBD1 (5 bases). The CDR3 totals 15 residues. CDR1 is SGHRS, CDR2 YFSETQ, per germline. Between the trimmed V and J ends, which lost 0 bases and 4 bases, there was a span of 10 bases. In nucleotides, the CDR3 is TGCGCCAGCAGCTTGGTGCAGGGCTCCACCGGGGAGCTGTTTTTT. Translation: CASSLVQGSTGELFF.